This T cell receptor (beta chain) was sequenced during a study of T-cell memory formation after mild COVID-19. The authors produced TCR alpha and TCR beta cDNA libraries with sample barcodes and UMIs by 5'RACE using constant-segment primers. A single record per CDR3 protein comes from TCRdb applying MiXCR to the 5' RACE reads. The sample holds 250,000 to 350,000 distinct CDR3 sequences, around 15% seen once. The CDR3 has 15 amino acids. With 4 bases removed from V and 7 bases from J, the gap between germline ends came to 17 bases. Looked up from germline, CDR1 is MGHRA and CDR2 is YSYEKL. This clonotype has at least ten counts.

The clonotype was recovered from a man in his late teens or twenties who had mild COVID-19 (a few samples of this study predate the infection). Cell type and time point are not known. The chain recombines TRBV4-1 with TRBJ2-1; D might be TRBD1 (5 bases). What was sequenced was PBMCs or a T cell subset sorted from them (not recorded which). In DNA form, the CDR3 reads TGCGCCAGCAGCCTGGGTGGGGTAGGGGTTAATGAGCAGTTCTTC. Translation gives CASSLGGVGVNEQFF.